Described below is a single T cell receptor (beta chain) sequence and its context. Antigen: not known. Germline CDR1 MNHEY, CDR2 SVGAGI. Trimming took 5 bases from V and 5 from J, leaving 10 bases between them. The length of the CDR3 is 13 residues. The data originate from a study of T cells in localized non-small cell lung cancer. Notes on the study in general: Tumor trailed uninvolved adjacent lung in T cell clonality, which peaked there. Turning up in adjacent lung were a median approximately 50 of the top 100 tumor clones.

The method was immunoSEQ multiplex PCR; TCRdb's version includes in-frame clones alone and lacks a portion of them. The top ten hold about 20% of the sample, which has over 45,000 clones, 70% to 90% seen once. V usage is TRBV6-5 and J usage is TRBJ2-1, with D hard to call. This sample comprised peripheral blood, obtained before any cancer treatment. The TCR comes from a man aged 40 to 70 with stage I squamous cell lung carcinoma. The CDR3 sequence is CASSRGPHNEQFF. The CDR3 DNA is TGTGCCAGCAGTCGCGGCCCCCACAATGAGCAGTTCTTC.